The 28 T cell receptor beta chains below come from one sample, sequenced in a study of cytomegalovirus exposure and HLA in healthy donors. This PCR relied on a set of 60 Vbeta primers and 13 Jbeta primers. The protocol was immunoSEQ multiplex PCR, while the TCRdb copy is restricted to in-frame clones and leaves out a portion. The data show 100,000 to 150,000 clones, about 86% seen once. The specimen was PBMCs. The receptors come from a man younger than 35 in good health and CMV-seronegative.

Notes on this clone: The same CDR3 is also encoded by other DNA sequences in this sample. This chain connects TRBV5-1 to TRBJ1-2; possibly TRBD1 for D (5 bases). The CDR3 runs to 13 residues. CDR1 and CDR2 (germline): SGHRS, YFSETQ. V gave up 0 bases and J gave up 8 bases, with 11 bases separating them. CDR3 residues: CASSLGQGDGYTF. CDR3 in DNA: TGCGCCAGCAGCTTGGGCCAGGGCGACGGCTACACCTTC.

DNA of the CDR3: TGTGCCAGTAGTACGTCGGACAGCCCGAAGGGTTCCGAGCAGTACTTC. It yields the protein CASSTSDSPKGSEQYF. The chain employs TRBV19 and TRBJ2-7, with a tentative D call TRBD1 (6 bases). Germline V gives CDR1 LNHDA, CDR2 SQIVND (reference sequence). Trimming took off 4 bases at V and 6 bases at J, with 22 bases between the two ends. The CDR3 has 16 amino acids.

The V call is TRBV7-2, the J call TRBJ2-3; 9 bases are shared with TRBD2. This CDR3 is 15 amino acids long. V dropped 4 bases and J dropped 7; count of bases not matched to a gene: 9. From germline, CDR1 is SGHTA and CDR2 FQGNSA. In nucleotides, the CDR3 is TGTGCCAGCAGCTATGCTAGCGGGGCGCTCAATACGCAGTATTTT. The encoded protein is CASSYASGALNTQYF.

The V and J genes are TRBV18 and TRBJ1-2; the D gene is possibly TRBD1 (5 bases). The V and J ends lost 5 bases and 6 bases respectively, with 10 bases between them. Germline V gene lookup returns CDR1 KGHSH and CDR2 LQKENI. The CDR3 length is 12 residues. CDR3: CASSVQGHGYTF. The CDR3, as DNA: TGTGCCAGCTCAGTCCAGGGCCATGGCTACACCTTC.

J is TRBJ1-2 and V is TRBV7-2; the D gene is possibly TRBD1 (5 bases). The CDR3 is 12 residues long. The ends were cut back, 4 bases at V and 4 bases at J, with 7 bases in the middle. In germline, CDR1 is SGHTA, CDR2 FQGNSA. Written as DNA, the CDR3 is TGTGCCAGCAGCTACGACAGCTATGGCTACACCTTC. Translation: CASSYDSYGYTF.

J is TRBJ1-5 and V is TRBV28; D remains unclear. Germline V CDR1 and CDR2: MDHEN, SYDVKM. This CDR3 has 16 amino acids. Trimming pared 3 bases from V and 2 bases from J, leaving 14 bases between. The chain's CDR3 is CASSFMGGSRNQPQHF. The DNA of the CDR3 is TGTGCCAGCAGTTTCATGGGTGGGAGCCGCAATCAGCCCCAGCATTTT.

The gene calls are TRBV4-2 and TRBJ2-2; 13 nucleotides agree with TRBD2. Germline V gene sequence: CDR1 LGHNA, CDR2 YNFKEQ. This CDR3 comprises 15 residues. Germline trimming cut 4 bases from V and 7 bases from J; bases unmatched to any gene: 3. The CDR3 coding sequence is TGTGCCAGCAGCCCAAGGACTAGCGGGGGCGGGGAGCTGTTTTTT. Translating gives CASSPRTSGGGELFF.

This clone turned up a few times. The V call is TRBV6-5, the J call TRBJ2-5; the D gene is possibly TRBD2 (6 bases). This CDR3 is built from 14 residues. In germline, CDR1 is MNHEY, CDR2 SVGAGI. V was pared by 5 bases and J by 4 bases, with 14 bases between. The CDR3 region has the DNA TGTGCCAGCAGTGGGGGGTGGGGAACAGAGACCCAGTACTTC. Encoded protein: CASSGGWGTETQYF.

J is TRBJ1-4 and V is TRBV10-3, with D perhaps TRBD1 (6 bases). Germline CDR1 reads ENHRY; CDR2 reads SYGVKD. The length of the CDR3 is 15 residues. The V end lost 0 bases, the J end lost 4 bases, and 9 bases lay between the germline ends. The CDR3 protein is CAISESDSDNEKLFF. The CDR3 DNA reads as TGTGCCATCAGTGAGTCGGACAGTGATAATGAAAAACTGTTTTTT.

This clone was detected a few times. The CDR3, as DNA: TGTGCCAGCAGTTACGTCAGTCCGAACACTGAAGCTTTCTTT. It codes for CASSYVSPNTEAFF. The genes are TRBV6-6 and TRBJ1-1; D is ambiguous. The CDR3 length is 14 residues. Trimming took 2 bases from V and 1 from J, leaving 8 bases between them. Germline V gene sequence: CDR1 MNHNY, CDR2 SVGAGI (reference sequence).

CDR3: CASSDHSSDTQYF. The CDR3 DNA sequence: TGTGCCAGCAGTGATCACAGCTCAGATACGCAGTATTTT. The chain couples TRBV27 to TRBJ2-3; no clear D. CDR1 and CDR2 from the germline V gene are MNHEY and SMNVEV (reference sequence). This CDR3 region has 13 residues. The ends were cut back, 5 bases at V and 4 bases at J, with 10 bases in the middle.

This sequence joins TRBV14 and TRBJ1-2; D perhaps matches TRBD1 (5 bases). The CDR3 has 12 amino acids. Germline V CDR1 and CDR2: SGHDN, FVKESK. Trimming pared 10 bases from V and 4 bases from J, leaving 13 bases between. CDR3 bases: TGTGCCACCTCCCCAGGGCCCTATGGCTACACCTTC. It translates to CATSPGPYGYTF.

This rearrangement joins TRBV9 to TRBJ1-1; D not certain. CDR1 and CDR2 (germline): SGDLS, YYNGEE. This CDR3 region has 14 residues. Trimming stripped 4 bases from V and 1 base from J, with 11 bases between. For the CDR3, the DNA is TGTGCCAGCAGCCCCCGGGTCCAGAACACTGAAGCTTTCTTT. Its protein is CASSPRVQNTEAFF.

This sequence joins TRBV4-2 and TRBJ2-5; TRBD2 agrees at 7 bases. The V gene's germline CDR1 is LGHNA and CDR2 YNFKEQ. J gave up 5 bases and V 1 base, and 7 bases lay outside the gene matches. The CDR3 has 15 residues. CDR3 bases: TGTGCCAGCAGCCAAGCGGACGGTAGCGGGGAGACCCAGTACTTC. It specifies CASSQADGSGETQYF.

CDR3: CASSLAFGTGELFF. The CDR3 coding sequence is TGTGCCAGCAGCTTAGCGTTCGGCACCGGGGAGCTGTTTTTT. The V and J genes are TRBV7-2 and TRBJ2-2; D gene unclear. This CDR3 contains 14 residues. With 0 bases removed from V and 4 bases from J, the gap between germline ends came to 6 bases. Germline V gene sequence: CDR1 SGHTA, CDR2 FQGNSA.

This chain joins TRBV6-5 and TRBJ2-7; 7 bases fit TRBD1. The junction had 5 bases not matched to a gene; V was cut back by 0 bases and J by 3 bases. This CDR3 has 15 amino acids. Germline assignment: CDR1 MNHEY and CDR2 SVGAGI. CDR3 loop: CASSYSRDSIYEQYF. The CDR3 bases are TGTGCCAGCAGTTACTCGAGGGACAGCATCTACGAGCAGTACTTC.

The rearrangement links TRBV28 to TRBJ1-4; unclear D gene. Germline assignment: CDR1 MDHEN and CDR2 SYDVKM. V lost 5 bases, J lost 3 bases, and 13 bases lay in between. The CDR3 extends over 15 amino acids. Here the CDR3 DNA reads TGTGCCAGCAGTCCCCCAATCGGGTCTAATGAAAAACTGTTTTTT. Translated, it gives CASSPPIGSNEKLFF. The whole variable domain, remainder taken from reference TRBV28 and TRBJ1-4, is DVKVTQSSRYLVKRTGEKVFLECVQDMDHENMFWYRQDPGLGLRLIYFSYDVKMKEKGDIPEGYSVSREKKERFSLILESASTNQTSMYLCASSPPIGSNEKLFFGSGTQLSVL.

This chain connects TRBV2 to TRBJ1-5; D ambiguous. This CDR3 has 15 residues. Trimming stripped 5 bases from V and 6 bases from J, with 17 bases between. Germline CDR1 reads SNHLY; CDR2 reads FYNNEI. CDR3 residues: CASSIPRAGSQPQHF. CDR3 DNA: TGTGCCAGCAGTATCCCGAGGGCGGGAAGTCAGCCCCAGCATTTT.

This clone was counted a few times. This chain uses TRBV7-9 with TRBJ2-3; 11 bases map to TRBD1. J was trimmed by 4 bases and V by 5 bases; bases with no gene match: 17. This CDR3 is built from 19 residues. Per the germline V gene, CDR1 is SEHNR and CDR2 is FQNEAQ (reference sequence). CDR3 protein: CASSDLPRTGGNGADTQYF. In DNA, the CDR3 is TGTGCCAGCAGCGACCTCCCCAGGACAGGGGGCAATGGTGCAGATACGCAGTATTTT.

The chain couples TRBV7-3 to TRBJ1-2, with a weak D call TRBD1 (5 bases). CDR3 length: 17 residues. In germline, CDR1 is SGHTA, CDR2 FQGTGA. V was pared by 5 bases and J by 6 bases, with 25 bases between. The CDR3 nucleotides read TGTGCCAGCAGCAAATCGGGACGGCCAACTAGGGAGGATGGCTACACCTTC. Translation gives CASSKSGRPTREDGYTF.

This chain uses TRBV30 with TRBJ1-4, with D possibly matching TRBD1 (5 bases). Trimming pared 0 bases from V and 4 bases from J, leaving 12 bases between. The CDR3 covers 15 residues. CDR1 GTSNPN and CDR2 SVGIG come from the germline V gene (reference sequence). DNA of the CDR3: TGTGCCTGGAGTGTTCGGACCGGGGGTAATGAAAAACTGTTTTTT. As protein: CAWSVRTGGNEKLFF. Combining the CDR3 with reference TRBV30 and TRBJ1-4 gives the whole variable domain SQTIHQWPATLVQPVGSPLSLECTVEGTSNPNLYWYRQAAGRGLQLLFYSVGIGQISSEVPQNLSASRPQDRQFILSSKKLLLSDSGFYLCAWSVRTGGNEKLFFGSGTQLSVL.

CDR3 amino acids: CASSLNLNRRNTEAFF. The CDR3 DNA follows: TGTGCCAGCAGTCTCAACCTAAATAGGAGGAACACTGAAGCTTTCTTT. This chain links TRBV27 with TRBJ1-1; the D is unclear. There are 16 residues in the CDR3. Germline V CDR1 and CDR2: MNHEY, SMNVEV (reference sequence). Trimming left V 5 bases short and J 1 base short, with 17 bases between.

Here the CDR3 DNA reads TGTGCCAGCAGTGATGTCCTGGGCCCTTATAGCAATCAGCCCCAGCATTTT. Its translation is CASSDVLGPYSNQPQHF. The V call is TRBV27, the J call TRBJ1-5; D remains ambiguous. Germline V CDR1 and CDR2: MNHEY, SMNVEV (reference sequence). This CDR3 is built from 17 residues. Trimming stripped 5 bases from V and 0 bases from J, with 17 bases between.

This chain joins TRBV7-8 and TRBJ2-7; D may be TRBD2 (5 bases). Germline V gene data show CDR1 as SGHVS and CDR2 as FQNEAQ. There are 13 residues in the CDR3. Trimming took 5 bases from V and 5 from J, leaving 13 bases between them. CDR3 bases: TGTGCCAGCAGCGGGCGAGGGTTCGACGAGCAGTACTTC. It is translated as CASSGRGFDEQYF.

The chain uses TRBV29-1 and TRBJ2-3; D unclear. V lost 4 bases to trimming and J lost 1 base, with 15 bases between them. The length of the CDR3 is 15 residues. Looked up from germline, CDR1 is SQVTM and CDR2 is ANQGSEA. CDR3 bases: TGCAGCGTTGGGCAGGCGAGAATAGGCACAGATACGCAGTATTTT. Translation gives CSVGQARIGTDTQYF.

The V and J genes are TRBV7-9 and TRBJ1-2, with D tentatively TRBD1 (5 bases). V gave up 1 base and J gave up 5 bases, with 11 bases separating them. Germline V lookup: CDR1 SEHNR, CDR2 FQNEAQ (reference sequence). This CDR3 comprises 14 residues. The CDR3 nucleotides are TGTGCCAGCAGCTTAGGACAGCCCCTTTATGGCTACACCTTC. Its protein is CASSLGQPLYGYTF.

This rearrangement joins TRBV5-4 to TRBJ1-1; D is uncertain. The CDR3 is 11 amino acids. The germline gives CDR1 SGHNT, CDR2 YYREEE (reference sequence). V lost 2 bases and J 4 bases, leaving 3 bases between the germline ends. The CDR3 sequence is CASSFGTEAFF. CDR3 nucleotides: TGTGCCAGCAGCTTCGGCACTGAAGCTTTCTTT.

The chain is built from TRBV6-1 and TRBJ2-1, with 7 nucleotides matching TRBD2. Germline V gives CDR1 MNHNS, CDR2 SASEGT. The CDR3 length is 13 residues. With 9 bases clipped from V and 4 bases from J, the junction kept 6 bases outside the gene matches. This chain's CDR3 is CASWGGSYNEQFF. For the CDR3, the DNA is TGTGCCAGTTGGGGGGGAAGTTACAATGAGCAGTTCTTC.